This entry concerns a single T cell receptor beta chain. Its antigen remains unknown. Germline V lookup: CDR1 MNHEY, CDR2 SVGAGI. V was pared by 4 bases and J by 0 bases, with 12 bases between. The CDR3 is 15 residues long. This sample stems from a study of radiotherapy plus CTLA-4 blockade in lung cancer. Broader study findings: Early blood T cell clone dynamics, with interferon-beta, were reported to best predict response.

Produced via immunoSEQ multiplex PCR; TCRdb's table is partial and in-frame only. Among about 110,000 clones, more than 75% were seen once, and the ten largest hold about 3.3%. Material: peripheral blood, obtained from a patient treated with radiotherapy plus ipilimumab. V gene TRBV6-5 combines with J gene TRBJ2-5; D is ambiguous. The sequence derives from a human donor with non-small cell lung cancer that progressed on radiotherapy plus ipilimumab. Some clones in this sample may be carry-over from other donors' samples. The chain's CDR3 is CASSSPAGHQETQYF. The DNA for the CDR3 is TGTGCCAGCAGTTCCCCAGCAGGACACCAAGAGACCCAGTACTTC.